This T cell receptor beta chain was captured by sequencing in a study of T cells in Graves' hyperthyroidism and ophthalmopathy. Overall study: Peripheral blood was obtained at initial diagnosis, preceding any treatment.

V dropped 5 bases and J dropped 5; count of bases not matched to a gene: 12. The CDR3 has 18 amino acids. For Graves' hyperthyroidism to be stable, ophthalmopathy could not progress within 18 months. An approximately 10 ml volume of fresh peripheral blood provided the PBMCs. RNA transcripts provided the source from which TCR beta CDR3 regions were amplified. With the HTBI primer set, the TCR CDR3 went through a first round of RT-PCR. MiXCR, applied by TCRdb to the multiplex PCR reads, yields one record per CDR3 protein. Altogether hundreds of thousands of distinct CDR3 sequences are present, 11% to 15% being singletons, with the ten largest covering around 23%.

The chain couples TRBV12-3 or TRBV12-4 to TRBJ2-2, with TRBD2 matching over 12 bases. The sequence came from a woman aged 30 to 39 with Graves' hyperthyroidism. The sample comprised blood. The CDR3 sequence: CASSANLGLAGMTGELFF. CDR3 DNA: TGTGCCAGCAGTGCGAACCTAGGACTAGCGGGAATGACCGGGGAGCTGTTTTTT.